This T cell receptor beta chain was obtained from a study of CD8 T cells in ankylosing spondylitis. TCRdb fed the 5' RACE reads into MiXCR, producing one record per CDR3 protein. The table has 650,000 to 800,000 distinct CDR3 sequences, 15% to 20% seen once. Regarding the study as a whole: Seemingly distinctive of ankylosing spondylitis blood was a TCR beta motif formed by eight highly homologous variants. Within peripheral blood, clones linked to disease were CD8+ and relatively rare.

This clonotype was observed a handful of times. Its cognate antigen is unknown. V lost 2 bases and J lost 2; bases outside the gene matches: 4. The CDR3 contains 15 residues. Germline CDR1 reads ENHRY; CDR2 reads SYGVKD. The origin of this receptor is a male donor with ankylosing spondylitis. Sample: blood, either unsorted or a sorted T cell fraction (not recorded which). The chain uses TRBV10-3 and TRBJ2-3; TRBD2 aligns across 7 bases. The DNA for the CDR3 is TGTGCCATCAGTGAGGAGCGGGATTTCACAGATACGCAGTATTTT. It is translated as CAISEERDFTDTQYF.